The present entry profiles one TCR beta chain with its context. No antigen is known for it. This specimen belongs to a study of PD-1 blockade in classical Hodgkin lymphoma. Whole-study results and caveats: In CD4+ cells, TCR diversity went up significantly by C4D1, but in CD8+ cells it did not. Exclusion was applied to patients who started nivolumab under 1 year after ASCT. Complete responders had baseline diversity similar to newly diagnosed patients.

The V and J ends lost 0 bases and 4 bases respectively, with 12 bases between them. The germline V gene has CDR1 SGHTA and CDR2 FQGNSA. The CDR3 extends over 15 amino acids. As for time point: cycle 4 day 1 (C4D1), after less than 7 weeks of nivolumab. Each patient's relapse followed autologous stem cell transplantation, and brentuximab vedotin exposure varied. Researchers used magnetic negative selection to pull out pure CD4+ T cells from thawed PBMCs. TCRdb's table, derived via immunoSEQ multiplex PCR, lists solely in-frame clones and lacks some. Among almost 30,000 clones listed, approximately 80% were seen once.

This receptor was taken from a human donor with classical Hodgkin lymphoma. This chain uses TRBV7-2 with TRBJ1-1; unclear D gene. Specimen: CD4+ T cells from blood, collected before the fourth cycle of nivolumab. The CDR3 bases are TGTGCCAGCAGCTTAGCATCGACCGGAGGCACTGAAGCTTTCTTT. Amino acid sequence: CASSLASTGGTEAFF. Complete variable domain (other parts from reference TRBV7-2 and TRBJ1-1): GAGVSQSPSNKVTEKGKDVELRCDPISGHTALYWYRQSLGQGLEFLIYFQGNSAPDKSGLPSDRFSAERTGGSVSTLTIQRTQQEDSAVYLCASSLASTGGTEAFFGQGTRLTVV.